These T cell receptor beta chains were read from a single sample in a study of blood T cell repertoires in COVID-19. Clones were sequenced by immunoSEQ multiplex PCR, and TCRdb holds only the in-frame ones, with some missing. Among about 290,000 clones listed, approximately 91% were seen once. What was sequenced was PBMCs or T cells enriched from blood (not recorded which). The receptors stem from a woman aged 35 to 49 who had recovered from COVID-19. Both conserved end residues are part of each CDR3. The order of the fields is J gene, V gene, D gene, clone size, CDR3 DNA, CDR3 protein. The D gene is left open where the match is weak. Expanded clones are given a class, and other clones once, few, many or no size at all.

j_call: TRBJ1-1; v_call: TRBV6-5; d_call: .; clone_size: .; cdr3_nt: TGTGCCAGCGCGATTCGCGGCACTACTGAAGCTTTCTTT; cdr3_aa: CASAIRGTTEAFF
j_call: TRBJ1-1; v_call: TRBV6-5; d_call: .; clone_size: .; cdr3_nt: TGTGCCAGCACAGGAAGAACTGAAGCTTTCTTT; cdr3_aa: CASTGRTEAFF
j_call: TRBJ2-3; v_call: TRBV7-3; d_call: .; clone_size: once; cdr3_nt: TGTGCCAGCAGCTTACAGGGCCCAGATACGCAGTATTTT; cdr3_aa: CASSLQGPDTQYF
j_call: TRBJ1-2; v_call: TRBV5-1; d_call: .; clone_size: .; cdr3_nt: TGCGCCAGCAGCTTGGAACGGGGTGCCGGGATACATGGCTACACCTTC; cdr3_aa: CASSLERGAGIHGYTF
j_call: TRBJ1-2; v_call: TRBV30; d_call: .; clone_size: .; cdr3_nt: TGTGCCTGGAGTGGATCAGGGGCGTCCAACTATGGCTACACCTTC; cdr3_aa: CAWSGSGASNYGYTF
j_call: TRBJ2-2; v_call: TRBV6-5; d_call: TRBD1; clone_size: .; cdr3_nt: TGTGCCAGCAGTAGGACAGGACGTGGAACCGGGGAGCTGTTTTTT; cdr3_aa: CASSRTGRGTGELFF
j_call: TRBJ2-3; v_call: TRBV18; d_call: .; clone_size: .; cdr3_nt: TGTGCCACCCTCCTTGGGCCCACAGATACGCAGTATTTT; cdr3_aa: CATLLGPTDTQYF
j_call: TRBJ2-5; v_call: TRBV18; d_call: TRBD2; clone_size: .; cdr3_nt: TGTGCCAGCTCACCCCAGGCGGGGGGGCGGGAGACCCAGTACTTC; cdr3_aa: CASSPQAGGRETQYF
j_call: TRBJ2-1; v_call: TRBV11-2; d_call: .; clone_size: .; cdr3_nt: TGTGCCAGCAGCTTAGAACAAACCTTATACAATGAGCAGTTCTTC; cdr3_aa: CASSLEQTLYNEQFF
j_call: TRBJ2-7; v_call: TRBV18; d_call: TRBD2; clone_size: .; cdr3_nt: TGTGCCAGCTCCCAGGGGACTAGCGATGAGCAGTACTTC; cdr3_aa: CASSQGTSDEQYF
j_call: TRBJ1-1; v_call: TRBV27; d_call: .; clone_size: .; cdr3_nt: TGTGCCACCGCAGCCGGGGTGAACACTGAAGCTTTCTTT; cdr3_aa: CATAAGVNTEAFF
j_call: TRBJ2-1; v_call: TRBV27; d_call: TRBD2; clone_size: once; cdr3_nt: TGTGCCAGCAGTTCCCCACCTCGCGGGGGGTACAATGAGCAGTTCTTC; cdr3_aa: CASSSPPRGGYNEQFF
j_call: TRBJ2-1; v_call: TRBV5-1; d_call: TRBD2; clone_size: .; cdr3_nt: TGCGCCAGCAGCTTGGGCCTAGCGGGGGGCTACAATGAGCAGTTCTTC; cdr3_aa: CASSLGLAGGYNEQFF
j_call: TRBJ1-1; v_call: TRBV30; d_call: .; clone_size: .; cdr3_nt: TGTGCCTGGAGCGAACAAGTGAACACTGAAGCTTTCTTT; cdr3_aa: CAWSEQVNTEAFF
j_call: TRBJ2-5; v_call: TRBV11-2; d_call: TRBD2; clone_size: .; cdr3_nt: TGTGCCAGCAGCGACGCAATAGCGGGAGGGCCAAGGGAGACCCAGTACTTC; cdr3_aa: CASSDAIAGGPRETQYF